The 32 T cell receptor beta chains in this list originate from one sample, sequenced in a study of T cells in Graves' hyperthyroidism and ophthalmopathy. The CDR3 regions of TCR beta were amplified from RNA transcripts. The TCR CDR3 first-round RT-PCR relied on the HTBI primer set. Each CDR3 protein is one row after TCRdb ran MiXCR on the multiplex PCR reads. Here the sample spans 500,000 to 800,000 distinct CDR3 sequences, just under 45% being singletons. Sequencing was performed on peripheral blood or thyroid tissue (not recorded which). Receptors originate from an adult man with Graves' disease, either hyperthyroidism or ophthalmopathy (not recorded which).

This chain connects TRBV10-3 to TRBJ2-6; D ambiguous. Germline loops: CDR1 ENHRY, CDR2 SYGVKD. V was clipped by 3 bases and J by 2 bases, with 5 bases between them. The CDR3 runs to 14 residues. The CDR3 reads CAISEFAGANVLTF. In DNA, the CDR3 is TGTGCCATCAGTGAATTCGCTGGGGCCAACGTCCTGACTTTC.

The table lists this clonotype with many counts. The V and J genes are TRBV10-1 and TRBJ1-2; 8 bases align to TRBD1. This CDR3 contains 14 residues. Germline V lookup: CDR1 WNHNN, CDR2 SYGVQD (reference sequence). Trimming removed 5 bases from V and 6 bases from J; junction bases left unmatched: 8. CDR3 residues: CASSLASGGDGYTF. In DNA form, the CDR3 reads TGCGCCAGCAGTTTAGCGTCAGGGGGCGATGGCTACACCTTC.

V gene TRBV7-8 combines with J gene TRBJ1-3, with 8 bases matching TRBD1. Germline trimming cut 5 bases from V and 8 bases from J; bases unmatched to any gene: 17. CDR3 length: 17 amino acids. Germline V gene data show CDR1 as SGHVS and CDR2 as FQNEAQ. This CDR3 reads CASSPQGAGAYGYTIYF. DNA for the CDR3: TGTGCCAGCAGCCCCCAGGGGGCGGGGGCCTATGGCTACACCATATATTTT.

This chain links TRBV2 with TRBJ2-2; D may be TRBD1 (5 bases). The V and J ends lost 5 bases and 8 bases respectively, with 6 bases between them. This CDR3 contains 11 residues. Germline V lookup: CDR1 SNHLY, CDR2 FYNNEI. CDR3 region: CASSRQGELFF. The CDR3 coding sequence is TGTGCCAGCAGTCGACAGGGGGAGCTGTTTTTT.

This sequence joins TRBV7-3 and TRBJ2-5, with 8 positions matching TRBD2. The CDR3 extends over 15 amino acids. Germline CDR1 is SGHTA and CDR2 is FQGTGA. The V segment lost 2 bases and the J segment 4 bases; nucleotides outside the gene matches: 6. The CDR3: CASSLYGGAAETQYF. In DNA form, the CDR3 reads TGTGCCAGCAGCTTATACGGGGGGGCCGCAGAGACCCAGTACTTC.

The J gene is TRBJ2-6, the V gene TRBV9, with 7 positions matching TRBD1. Germline V lookup: CDR1 SGDLS, CDR2 YYNGEE. V lost 4 bases, J lost 2 bases, and 15 bases stayed unmatched. The CDR3 is made up of 19 amino acids. The CDR3 sequence is CASSLHRDSRLTGANVLTF. The CDR3 DNA reads as TGTGCCAGCAGCCTCCACCGGGACAGTCGTCTGACTGGGGCCAACGTCCTGACTTTC.

To note about this clonotype: This clone may be a read error of a much larger clone one base away. The V call is TRBV7-9, the J call TRBJ2-7; D assignment may be TRBD1 or TRBD2 (6 bases each). The CDR3 has 12 amino acids. Germline lookup yields CDR1 SEHNR and CDR2 FQNEAQ (reference sequence). Trimming pared 6 bases from V and 9 bases from J, leaving 15 bases between. Here the CDR3 DNA reads TGTGCCAGCAGTGAACGAGGGGGAGGGCAGTACTTC. Protein sequence: CASSERGGGQYF.

The rearrangement joins TRBV15 to TRBJ2-5; 10 bases agree with TRBD1. Germline-derived CDR1 and CDR2 are LNHNV and YYDKDF (reference sequence). The CDR3 runs to 16 residues. V dropped 3 bases and J dropped 4; count of bases not matched to a gene: 8. CDR3 amino acids: CATSSYTTGGSETQYF. The DNA of the CDR3 is TGTGCCACCAGCAGTTATACGACAGGGGGCTCAGAGACCCAGTACTTC.

A single count supports this clonotype. The chain uses TRBV20-1 and TRBJ1-2; 7 positions agree with TRBD1. The CDR3 sequence is 10 residues long. Looked up from germline, CDR1 is DFQATT and CDR2 is SNEGSKA (reference sequence). V trimming: 5 bases; J trimming: 8 bases; junction bases outside the gene matches: 2. CDR3 loop: CSAWGQGYTF. CDR3 coding DNA: TGCAGTGCTTGGGGACAGGGCTACACCTTC.

The rearrangement uses TRBV20-1 and TRBJ2-2, with D unresolved. This CDR3 is 13 amino acids long. V was clipped by 5 bases and J by 6 bases, with 13 bases between them. Germline CDR1 is DFQATT and CDR2 is SNEGSKA (reference sequence). The CDR3 region is CSAPDVASGELFF. CDR3 sequence (DNA): TGCAGTGCTCCCGACGTCGCGTCCGGGGAGCTGTTTTTT.

The table lists this clonotype with a few counts. The CDR3 region has the DNA TGCGCCAGCAGCCCCGCAGGGCTCGCTCATGGCTACACCTTC. Its translation: CASSPAGLAHGYTF. V and J are TRBV5-1 and TRBJ1-2, with D perhaps TRBD1 (5 bases). Germline assignment: CDR1 SGHRS and CDR2 YFSETQ. The CDR3 loop spans 14 amino acids. V lost 4 bases and J 6 bases, leaving 16 bases between the germline ends. Based on the CDR3 plus reference TRBV5-1 and TRBJ1-2, the full variable domain is KAGVTQTPRYLIKTRGQQVTLSCSPISGHRSVSWYQQTPGQGLQFLFEYFSETQRNKGNFPGRFSGRQFSNSRSEMNVSTLELGDSALYLCASSPAGLAHGYTFGSGTRLTVV.

At least ten counts were recorded for this clonotype. This chain connects TRBV19 to TRBJ1-2; 10 bases fit TRBD1. The J segment lost 2 bases and the V segment lost 8 bases, leaving 8 bases of the junction unmatched. The CDR3 contains 15 residues. In germline, CDR1 is LNHDA, CDR2 SQIVND (reference sequence). CDR3 residues: CASVPGQGPNYGYTF. CDR3 nucleotide sequence: TGTGCCAGTGTACCGGGACAGGGGCCAAACTATGGCTACACCTTC.

This sequence joins TRBV7-2 and TRBJ1-6; 9 nucleotides agree with TRBD1. With V trimmed by 5 bases and J by 10 bases, 9 bases remained unmatched. The V gene's germline CDR1 is SGHTA and CDR2 FQGNSA. The CDR3 runs to 15 residues. The CDR3 spells CASSVLQGAGSPLHF. The CDR3 nucleotides read TGTGCCAGCAGCGTGTTACAGGGGGCTGGATCACCCCTCCACTTT.

The V call is TRBV5-8, the J call TRBJ1-1, with D perhaps matching TRBD1 (6 bases). Trimming pared 4 bases from V and 0 bases from J, leaving 10 bases between. CDR3 length: 14 residues. CDR1 and CDR2 from the germline V gene are SGHTS and YDEGEE. CDR3 DNA sequence: TGTGCCAGCAGCCATGACAGGATGAACACTGAAGCTTTCTTT. This translates into CASSHDRMNTEAFF.

In this sample, this clonotype turned up a few times. V gene TRBV9 combines with J gene TRBJ1-5, with 7 nucleotides matching TRBD1. Looked up from germline, CDR1 is SGDLS and CDR2 is YYNGEE. The CDR3 is made up of 15 amino acids. The ends lost 3 bases at V and 1 base at J; junction bases unmatched: 4. The CDR3 protein is CASSATGMSNQPQHF. CDR3 DNA: TGTGCCAGCAGCGCGACAGGGATGAGCAATCAGCCCCAGCATTTT.

With regard to this clonotype: No conserved phenylalanine or tryptophan is present at the end of the CDR3, so a read error is the likely explanation. The V call is TRBV25-1, the J call TRBJ1-2, with D possibly matching TRBD1 (5 bases). From germline, CDR1 is MGHDK and CDR2 SYGVNS. Trimming stripped 6 bases from V and 4 bases from J, with 12 bases between. The CDR3 loop spans 13 amino acids. The CDR3, as DNA: TGTGCCAGCAGAGATGAACAGGCCTATGGCTACACCTCC. It encodes CASRDEQAYGYTS.

With respect to this clonotype: At one boundary the junction diverges from the germline segment, which might be a read error. The rearrangement links TRBV2 to TRBJ1-2, with 9 bases fitting TRBD1. The CDR3 spans 15 residues. Germline loops: CDR1 SNHLY, CDR2 FYNNEI. The CDR3 bases are TGTGCCAGCAGTTCACAGGGGGCGGGCAACTCTGGCTACACCTTC. Protein sequence: CASSSQGAGNSGYTF.

This clonotype has ten or more counts. The chain couples TRBV2 to TRBJ1-1; weak D call: TRBD1 (5 bases). CDR3 length equals 13 residues. From germline, CDR1 is SNHLY and CDR2 FYNNEI. The ends were cut back, 6 bases at V and 3 bases at J, with 11 bases in the middle. CDR3 protein: CASRPRADTEAFF. As DNA, the CDR3 is TGTGCCAGCAGGCCCAGGGCTGACACTGAAGCTTTCTTT.

The gene calls are TRBV15 and TRBJ2-7, with 11 bases identical to TRBD1. Germline V CDR1 and CDR2: LNHNV, YYDKDF (reference sequence). The CDR3 sequence is 16 residues long. The V segment lost 3 bases and the J segment 7 bases; nucleotides outside the gene matches: 11. The CDR3: CATSRGSGQGAGEQYF. The CDR3 coding sequence is TGTGCCACCAGCAGGGGGAGTGGACAGGGGGCGGGGGAGCAGTACTTC.

The V call is TRBV7-2, the J call TRBJ1-5, with TRBD1 as a possible D gene (6 bases). Trimming left V 7 bases short and J 5 bases short, with 18 bases between. There are 15 residues in the CDR3. The germline gives CDR1 SGHTA, CDR2 FQGNSA. Written as DNA, the CDR3 is TGTGCCAGCACCCGAGGGGGGGAGGCTGATCAGCCCCAGCATTTT. As protein: CASTRGGEADQPQHF. Using reference TRBV7-2 and TRBJ1-5 for the parts outside the CDR3, the full variable domain is GAGVSQSPSNKVTEKGKDVELRCDPISGHTALYWYRQSLGQGLEFLIYFQGNSAPDKSGLPSDRFSAERTGGSVSTLTIQRTQQEDSAVYLCASTRGGEADQPQHFGDGTRLSIL.

The CDR3 DNA is TGTGCCAGCAGCGCCTCGGGACAGGCTTATGGCTACACCTTC. Translated: CASSASGQAYGYTF. The chain uses TRBV9 and TRBJ1-2; 8 bases fit TRBD1. J gave up 5 bases and V 3 bases, and 6 bases lay outside the gene matches. This CDR3 spans 14 amino acids. Germline V gene data show CDR1 as SGDLS and CDR2 as YYNGEE.

In its sample, this clonotype was seen many times. The CDR3 bases are TGTGCCAGCAGTGTTGTCGGGGGTAGCACTGAAGCTTTCTTT. Its protein product is CASSVVGGSTEAFF. V and J are TRBV2 and TRBJ1-1; TRBD1 might be the D (5 bases). CDR1 is SNHLY, CDR2 FYNNEI, per germline. This CDR3 has 14 residues. Trimming pared 4 bases from V and 4 bases from J, leaving 13 bases between.

As to this clonotype: Relative to the germline gene, one junction end is altered; a read error may explain this. The chain couples TRBV5-6 to TRBJ1-1, with 10 bases that match TRBD1. Looked up from germline, CDR1 is SGHDT and CDR2 is YYEEEE. CDR3 length equals 15 residues. The CDR3 DNA reads as TGTACCAGCAGCTTACGGGACAGGGGAAACACTGAAGCTTTCTTT. Translation gives CTSSLRDRGNTEAFF.

This clonotype was recorded many times. V usage is TRBV7-9 and J usage is TRBJ1-6; D gene unclear. The CDR3 has 15 amino acids. Deletions cut 1 base from V and 6 bases from J, with 10 bases between. From germline, CDR1 is SEHNR and CDR2 FQNEAQ (reference sequence). The CDR3 bases are TGTGCCAGCAGCTTAGGCCCGGTCGCTAATTCACCCCTCCACTTT. Its translation: CASSLGPVANSPLHF.

The sample holds many counts of this clonotype. The CDR3 reads CATSDSGTGRSNQPQHF. The CDR3 DNA is TGTGCCACCAGTGATTCCGGGACAGGTCGTAGCAATCAGCCCCAGCATTTT. The V call is TRBV24-1, the J call TRBJ1-5; 8 nucleotides match TRBD1. Germline assignment: CDR1 KGHDR and CDR2 SFDVKD. Trimming removed 2 bases from V and 0 bases from J; junction bases left unmatched: 5. There are 17 residues in the CDR3.

This clonotype was counted ten times or more. This sequence joins TRBV6-6 and TRBJ1-6; maybe TRBD1 (6 bases). The CDR3 is 14 amino acids. V was shortened by 4 bases and J by 9 bases, with 13 bases between the two germline ends. CDR1 is MNHNY, CDR2 SVGAGI, per germline (reference sequence). CDR3 in amino acids: CASSSTGRISPLHF. The CDR3 DNA is TGTGCCAGCAGTTCCACAGGGAGGATTTCACCCCTCCACTTT.

This sequence joins TRBV18 and TRBJ1-2, with 7 bases that match TRBD1. Germline loops: CDR1 KGHSH, CDR2 LQKENI. Trimming removed 2 bases from V and 6 bases from J; junction bases left unmatched: 9. The CDR3 has 15 residues. This chain's CDR3 is CASSPYTGVKNGYTF. Written as DNA, the CDR3 is TGTGCCAGCTCACCATACACAGGGGTAAAAAATGGCTACACCTTC.

This clonotype has a handful of counts. This chain links TRBV11-2 with TRBJ1-1; D remains unclear. Germline-derived CDR1 and CDR2 are SGHAT and FQNNGV. The CDR3 spans 13 residues. V lost 2 bases and J 4 bases, leaving 8 bases between the germline ends. The CDR3 spells CASSLKVGTEAFF. The CDR3 DNA reads as TGTGCCAGCAGCTTAAAGGTGGGCACTGAAGCTTTCTTT.

The chain couples TRBV12-3 or TRBV12-4 to TRBJ1-3; D not resolved. The CDR3 consists of 13 residues. V was trimmed by 7 bases and J by 2 bases, leaving 9 bases between them. CDR3 nucleotide sequence: TGTGCCAGCACCCTGTCAGCTGGAAACACCATATATTTT. Its protein product is CASTLSAGNTIYF.

The chain links TRBV7-2 to TRBJ2-2, with D unclear. Germline V gene lookup returns CDR1 SGHTA and CDR2 FQGNSA. The CDR3 length is 11 residues. V gave up 7 bases and J gave up 8 bases, with 8 bases separating them. This CDR3 reads CASKVGGELFF. Written as DNA, the CDR3 is TGTGCCAGCAAGGTCGGGGGGGAGCTGTTTTTT.

V gene TRBV20-1 combines with J gene TRBJ2-7, with D unresolved. Looked up from germline, CDR1 is DFQATT and CDR2 is SNEGSKA (reference sequence). The V end was cut by 1 base, the J end by 5 bases, with 12 bases between. This CDR3 spans 13 amino acids. The DNA of the CDR3 is TGCAGTGCTAGAGGTGCCGGCAGTCACGAGCAGTACTTC. It encodes CSARGAGSHEQYF.

The table lists this clonotype with many counts. The chain combines TRBV7-6 with TRBJ2-7; D gene uncertain. V was trimmed by 5 bases and J by 3 bases, leaving 14 bases between them. The CDR3 contains 14 residues. Germline lookup yields CDR1 SGHVS and CDR2 FNYEAQ. The CDR3 nucleotides are TGTGCCAGCAGCCCTACGTCGGCCAGCTACGAGCAGTACTTC. Protein product: CASSPTSASYEQYF.